This TCR beta chain is drawn from a study of shared clonotypes between healthy human individuals. The CDR3 runs 17 residues. Germline V gene sequence: CDR1 SGHRS, CDR2 YFSETQ. V gave up 4 bases and J gave up 1 base; unmatched junction bases: 6. Generated by immunoSEQ multiplex PCR, the TCRdb table keeps only in-frame clones and is missing some. The table shows about 2.4 million clones, with roughly 93% occurring only once. Turning to this clone: The antigen is unknown.

Whole-study results and caveats: A few donors had about 5% of their naive CD4 clonotypes in common.

The sequenced sample consisted of naive CD4+ T cells from PBMCs. The subset is: CD45RA+ positively selected. The chain employs TRBV5-1 and TRBJ2-2, with 11 bases fitting TRBD2. The sequence derives from a man aged 18 to 29 in good health. Some clones in this sample may be carry-over from other donors' samples. CDR3 DNA: TGCGCCAGCAGCCCCAGACTAGCGGGGATGAACACCGGGGAGCTGTTTTTT. Translation gives CASSPRLAGMNTGELFF.